This T cell receptor beta chain was recovered during a study of blood T cell repertoires in COVID-19. Germline CDR1 is SEHNR and CDR2 is FQNEAQ (reference sequence). V gave up 0 bases and J gave up 6 bases, with 22 bases separating them. The CDR3 totals 18 residues. Libraries were prepared by immunoSEQ multiplex PCR; TCRdb keeps only in-frame clonotypes and omits some of them. The table has about 160,000 clones, 92% seen once; the top ten hold 4.8%. J is TRBJ2-3 and V is TRBV7-9; a weak D match, TRBD2 (6 bases). Sequencing was carried out using peripheral blood. The TCR was taken from a man in his thirties or forties with COVID-19, enrolled during active disease. The CDR3 protein is CASSLALGGRFPADTQYF. The CDR3 nucleotides are TGTGCCAGCAGCTTAGCGCTGGGGGGTAGGTTTCCTGCGGATACGCAGTATTTT.